This is a list of T cell receptor beta chains from one sample in a study of cytomegalovirus exposure and HLA in healthy donors. Profiling relied on immunoSEQ multiplex PCR, and the TCRdb table lists in-frame clones only, not all of them. Of roughly 100,000 clones listed, 76% are singletons. The sample comprised PBMCs. The source of these receptors is a woman aged 18-29 years in good health and CMV-seropositive. CDR3s include the opening cysteine and the closing phenylalanine or tryptophan. The D gene is left open where the match is weak. Clone size is shown for a subset of rows, as once, few, many or a class of expanded clone.

clone size	D gene	V gene	J gene	CDR3 DNA	CDR3 protein
-	TRBD1	TRBV18	TRBJ2-2	TGTGCCAGCTCACGACAGGGGAACACCGGGGAGCTGTTTTTT	CASSRQGNTGELFF
-	TRBD1	TRBV6-4	TRBJ1-2	TGTGCCAGCAGTGACGGGACAGGGGACTATGGCTACACCTTC	CASSDGTGDYGYTF
-	TRBD1	TRBV6-6	TRBJ1-2	TGTGCCAGCAGTTACTCAGGGGGCGACGACTATGGCTACACCTTC	CASSYSGGDDYGYTF
-	-	TRBV5-1	TRBJ1-3	TGCGCCAGCAGCCCACAGAGCAACTCTGGAAACACCATATATTTT	CASSPQSNSGNTIYF
-	-	TRBV29-1	TRBJ2-7	TGCAGCGTTGTCGGTCTAGGCGAGCAGTACTTC	CSVVGLGEQYF
-	-	TRBV21-1	TRBJ2-5	TGTGCCAGCTTCGACCAAGAGACCCAGTACTTC	CASFDQETQYF
-	-	TRBV18	TRBJ1-3	TGTGCCAGCTCACAACAGGATGGGACACTTCCTACTTTT	CASSQQDGTLPTF
few	-	TRBV6-6	TRBJ1-5	TGTGCCAGCAGTAACAGACGGGGAATCAATCAGCCCCAGCATTTT	CASSNRRGINQPQHF
-	-	TRBV7-6	TRBJ1-3	TGTGCCAGCAGCTTAGCCTTTCCAGGGGCTGGAAACACCATATATTTT	CASSLAFPGAGNTIYF
-	TRBD2	TRBV6-1	TRBJ2-7	TGTGCCAGCAGTGAAGAAGGGGGTCTAGCGGGAAGCTCCTACGAGCAGTACTTC	CASSEEGGLAGSSYEQYF
-	-	TRBV19	TRBJ2-5	TGTGCCAGTAGTATCTGGGCCCAAGAGACCCAGTACTTC	CASSIWAQETQYF
-	-	TRBV30	TRBJ2-7	TGTGCCTGGTCCCGTTTCTCCTACGAGCAGTACTTC	CAWSRFSYEQYF
-	-	TRBV29-1	TRBJ1-2	TGCAGCGTGCGCGCGATCAACTATGGCTACACCTTC	CSVRAINYGYTF
-	TRBD1	TRBV27	TRBJ2-1	TGTGCCAGCAGTCTCCGATTAGACAGGGACCCATACAATGAGCAGTTCTTC	CASSLRLDRDPYNEQFF
few	-	TRBV28	TRBJ2-5	TGTGCCAGCAGTCTAAGCGTCGAAGAGACCCAGTACTTC	CASSLSVEETQYF
-	TRBD1	TRBV25-1	TRBJ1-2	TGTGCCAGCAGTACCCGGGACAGGGGGCCATACACCTTC	CASSTRDRGPYTF
-	-	TRBV4-3	TRBJ2-1	TGCGCCAGCAGCCCCAGGGGGGGAGCGGGAGTGGGGAATGAGCAGTTCTTC	CASSPRGGAGVGNEQFF
once	TRBD1	TRBV7-9	TRBJ2-4	TGTGCCAGCAGCTCGAAGACAGGGGGCCTAGCCAAAAACATTCAGTACTTC	CASSSKTGGLAKNIQYF
-	TRBD2	TRBV9	TRBJ2-1	TGTGCCAGCAGCGTAGCGGCGGGGGTATACAATGAGCAGTTCTTC	CASSVAAGVYNEQFF
-	-	TRBV7-2	TRBJ1-4	TGTGCCAGCAGCTTAGGCGGGGGCGCTGAAAAACTGTTTTTT	CASSLGGGAEKLFF
-	-	TRBV7-8	TRBJ1-1	TGTGCCAGCAGCTTAGTGGGGGGGAACACTGAAGCTTTCTTT	CASSLVGGNTEAFF
-	TRBD2	TRBV30	TRBJ2-5	TGTGCCTGGAGGGGACCCCCCGGGGGGGAGACCCAGTACTTC	CAWRGPPGGETQYF
-	TRBD2	TRBV7-6	TRBJ2-1	TGTGCCAGCAGCTTTCTGGTGGCGGGAGAGCTGAATGAGCAGTTCTTC	CASSFLVAGELNEQFF
-	TRBD1	TRBV4-1	TRBJ2-1	TGCGCCAGCAGCCCCCTGGACAGGGGGGAGGTCAATGAGCAGTTCTTC	CASSPLDRGEVNEQFF
-	TRBD2	TRBV19	TRBJ2-7	TGTGCCAGTAGTTCGGGACTAGCGGCCACCTCCTCCTACGAGCAGTACTTC	CASSSGLAATSSYEQYF
-	-	TRBV28	TRBJ2-1	TGTGCCAGCAGTTTAATTCAGCGGGCCGCTAGAGGCAATGAGCAGTTCTTC	CASSLIQRAARGNEQFF
-	-	TRBV7-9	TRBJ2-3	TGTGCCAGCAGCCCCTCTGCCGGGGGGCAGGATACGCAGTATTTT	CASSPSAGGQDTQYF
-	-	TRBV5-4	TRBJ2-7	TGTGCCAGCAGCTTTACCCCGGGGGATGAGCAGTACTTC	CASSFTPGDEQYF
-	TRBD2	TRBV9	TRBJ2-3	TGTGCCAGCAGCGTAGCTTTCGGGAGGGCCACAGATACGCAGTATTTT	CASSVAFGRATDTQYF
-	TRBD1	TRBV6-1	TRBJ1-1	TGTGCCAGCAGTGGATCACAGGGGATTGGGGCTTTCTTT	CASSGSQGIGAFF
once	-	TRBV27	TRBJ1-6	TGTGCCAGCAGTTTATTATTTGGGGACACAGGGAGTTCACCCCTCCACTTT	CASSLLFGDTGSSPLHF
-	TRBD2	TRBV7-3	TRBJ2-5	TGTGCCAGCAGCTTAAATAGCGGGGGGGCCCCAGAGACCCAGTACTTC	CASSLNSGGAPETQYF
-	-	TRBV9	TRBJ1-1	TGTGCCAGCAGCGAGGGACACCTCTCAACTTTCTTT	CASSEGHLSTFF
-	-	TRBV4-1	TRBJ2-7	TGCGCCAGCAGCCAACAGAGAGGGCAGAAGAGCCACGAGCAGTACTTC	CASSQQRGQKSHEQYF
-	TRBD2	TRBV2	TRBJ2-1	TGTGCCAGCCCCTCAACGGGGGGATTAACACCCTACAATGAGCAGTTCTTC	CASPSTGGLTPYNEQFF
-	-	TRBV29-1	TRBJ2-2	TGCAGCGTTGAAGGAGGGTATGGGCTGTTTTTT	CSVEGGYGLFF
-	TRBD1	TRBV5-5	TRBJ1-1	TGTGCCAGCAGCTTGTCCGGGACAGGGGTTGTATGGAACACTGAAGCTTTCTTT	CASSLSGTGVVWNTEAFF
-	-	TRBV7-9	TRBJ2-7	TGTGCCAGCAGCTCTCGCGAGGGCTCCTACGAGCAGTACTTC	CASSSREGSYEQYF
-	-	TRBV5-1	TRBJ1-1	TGCGCCAGCAACTCGAACACTGAAGCTTTCTTT	CASNSNTEAFF
-	TRBD2	TRBV5-4	TRBJ2-5	TGTGCCAGCAGCTCTAGGACTAGATTTCAAGAGGCCCAGTACTTC	CASSSRTRFQEAQYF
-	TRBD1	TRBV5-4	TRBJ2-6	TGTGCCAGCAGCAAACCCGGGACAGGTGCCTCTGGGGCCAACGTCCTGACTTTC	CASSKPGTGASGANVLTF
few	-	TRBV18	TRBJ2-7	TGTGCCAGCTCACCACCGTGGGTGAGGATATCCTACGAGCAGTACTTC	CASSPPWVRISYEQYF
-	TRBD1	TRBV7-6	TRBJ2-7	TGTGCCAGCAGCTTAAGGTGGAGAGGGGGCCCCACCTACGAGCAGTACTTC	CASSLRWRGGPTYEQYF
-	-	TRBV5-1	TRBJ1-2	TGCGCCAGCAGCTTGGAGGGCCGGGGGGTTTCTAACTATGGCTACACCTTC	CASSLEGRGVSNYGYTF
-	-	TRBV12-5	TRBJ1-2	TGTGCTAGTGGTGAAGGGGTAGCCTATGGCTACACCTTC	CASGEGVAYGYTF
few	TRBD1	TRBV2	TRBJ1-4	TGTGCCAGCACCGTCAACAGGGGGTCAAAACTGTTTTTT	CASTVNRGSKLFF
-	-	TRBV5-1	TRBJ2-5	TGCGCCAGCAGCCCCTGGCGGGAAAACCAAGAGACCCAGTACTTC	CASSPWRENQETQYF
-	-	TRBV7-9	TRBJ1-1	TGTGCCAGCAGCCTATCCCTGAACACTGAAGCTTTCTTT	CASSLSLNTEAFF
-	-	TRBV28	TRBJ2-1	TGTGCCAGCAGTCCCACTCAAAACCGCGGGCAGTTCTTC	CASSPTQNRGQFF
-	TRBD1	TRBV6-4	TRBJ1-6	TGTGCCAGCAGTCGGACAGGGCAGAAAGATTCACCCCTCCACTTT	CASSRTGQKDSPLHF
-	TRBD1	TRBV5-6	TRBJ1-1	TGTGCCAGCAGCTGGACAGGGGGCGTCTTCTCGGCTGAAGCTTTCTTT	CASSWTGGVFSAEAFF
-	TRBD2	TRBV9	TRBJ2-3	TGTGCCAGCAGCGCAAACGGGGGGGACGCGTATTTT	CASSANGGDAYF
few	TRBD2	TRBV27	TRBJ2-1	TGTGCCAGCAGTTTAAGGACTAGCGGGAAATACAATGAGCAGTTCTTC	CASSLRTSGKYNEQFF
-	TRBD1	TRBV29-1	TRBJ1-1	TGCAGCGTTGTCGGACAGGGAGGTGGGGAAGCTTTCTTT	CSVVGQGGGEAFF
-	TRBD1	TRBV6-5	TRBJ1-6	TGTGCCAGCAGTTACTCGTTGGGACAGTATAATTCACCCCTCCACTTT	CASSYSLGQYNSPLHF
-	-	TRBV9	TRBJ2-1	TGTGCCAGCACCCTTGACGGGGGAAGTTCCTACAATGAGCAGTTCTTC	CASTLDGGSSYNEQFF